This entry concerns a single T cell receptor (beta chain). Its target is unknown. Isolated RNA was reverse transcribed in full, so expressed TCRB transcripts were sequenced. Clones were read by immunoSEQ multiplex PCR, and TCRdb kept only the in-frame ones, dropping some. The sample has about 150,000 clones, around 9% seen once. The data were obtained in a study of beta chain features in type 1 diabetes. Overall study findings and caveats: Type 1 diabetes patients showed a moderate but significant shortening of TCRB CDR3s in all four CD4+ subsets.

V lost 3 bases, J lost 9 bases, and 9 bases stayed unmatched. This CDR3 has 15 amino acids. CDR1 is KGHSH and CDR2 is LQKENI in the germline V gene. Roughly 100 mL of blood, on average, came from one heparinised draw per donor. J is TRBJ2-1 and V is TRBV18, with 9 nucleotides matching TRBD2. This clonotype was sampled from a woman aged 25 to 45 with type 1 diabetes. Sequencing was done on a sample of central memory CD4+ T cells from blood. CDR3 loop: CASSPSVAGDSEQFF. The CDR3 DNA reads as TGTGCCAGCTCACCTTCGGTAGCGGGAGATAGTGAGCAGTTCTTC.